Listed here are 17 T cell receptor beta chains from one sample, sequenced in a study of CD8 T cells in ankylosing spondylitis. Study results and caveats: Made up of about eight highly homologous variants, a TCR beta motif appeared characteristic of ankylosing spondylitis blood.

TCRdb analysed the 5' RACE reads with MiXCR anew, one entry per CDR3 protein. This table has over 700,000 distinct CDR3 sequences, roughly 19% appearing once. The antigens of these receptors remain unknown. The sequenced material came from blood, either unsorted or a sorted T cell fraction (not recorded which). The receptors originated from a male donor with ankylosing spondylitis.

The chain has TRBV11-3 and TRBJ2-1; D gene ambiguous. V lost 5 bases to trimming and J lost 8 bases, with 13 bases between them. From germline, CDR1 is SGHNT and CDR2 YENEEA. This CDR3 has 13 residues. The CDR3 DNA reads TGTGCCAGCAGCGTTTCACAGTACCATGAGCAGTTCTTC. This codes for CASSVSQYHEQFF.

In this sample, this clonotype turned up a few times. The V gene is TRBV12-5, the J gene TRBJ2-1; D is undetermined. Trimming pared 4 bases from V and 6 bases from J, leaving 7 bases between. The CDR3 runs 12 residues. CDR1 is LGHNT and CDR2 is FRNRAP in the germline V gene. CDR3 protein: CASGSSGNEQFF. Here the CDR3 DNA reads TGTGCTAGTGGTTCCTCGGGCAATGAGCAGTTCTTC. The whole variable domain, filled in from reference TRBV12-5 and TRBJ2-1, reads DARVTQTPRHKVTEMGQEVTMRCQPILGHNTVFWYRQTMMQGLELLAYFRNRAPLDDSGMPKDRFSAEMPDATLATLKIQPSEPRDSAVYFCASGSSGNEQFFGPGTRLTVL.

This clonotype was picked up many times. The chain links TRBV29-1 to TRBJ2-1; D is ambiguous. The CDR3 sequence is 13 residues long. CDR1 and CDR2 from the germline V gene are SQVTM and ANQGSEA. Between the trimmed V and J ends, which lost 7 bases and 6 bases, there was a span of 16 bases. The CDR3 protein is CSDLARLGNEQFF. The CDR3 bases are TGCAGCGACTTAGCACGACTTGGCAATGAGCAGTTCTTC.

The chain uses TRBV3-1 and TRBJ1-1; 9 bases agree with TRBD1. Germline CDR1 and CDR2: LGHDT and YNNKEL (reference sequence). CDR3 size: 17 residues. V lost 3 bases and J lost 3; bases outside the gene matches: 11. The CDR3 DNA is TGTGCCAGCAGCCACTCCGGGACAGGGCCCGCGGACACTGAAGCTTTCTTT. Amino acid sequence: CASSHSGTGPADTEAFF.

This clonotype was observed many times. The chain links TRBV12-3 or TRBV12-4 to TRBJ1-1, with D unclear. The CDR3 loop spans 13 amino acids. V lost 7 bases to trimming and J lost 11 bases, with 20 bases between them. In nucleotides, the CDR3 is TGTGCCAGCACCCCGGACCTGACGGAGGTTGCTTTCTTT. Translating it yields CASTPDLTEVAFF.

This chain connects TRBV7-6 to TRBJ2-1; 14 nucleotides line up with TRBD2. The V segment lost 5 bases and the J segment 9 bases; nucleotides outside the gene matches: 6. This CDR3 has 15 residues. The germline CDR1 and CDR2 sequences are SGHVS and FNYEAQ. The CDR3, as DNA: TGTGCCAGCAGCCTGGGACTAGCGGGAGTGGCTGAGCAGTTCTTC. Amino acids: CASSLGLAGVAEQFF.

The chain combines TRBV20-1 with TRBJ2-2; D is uncertain. Germline V gives CDR1 DFQATT, CDR2 SNEGSKA (reference sequence). CDR3 length: 13 residues. Trimming left V 6 bases short and J 6 bases short, with 14 bases between. In nucleotides, the CDR3 is TGCAGTGCAAACGTCATAAGGTCCGGGGAGCTGTTTTTT. It yields the protein CSANVIRSGELFF.

The chain carries TRBV10-3 and TRBJ1-1; tentative D call: TRBD1 (5 bases). Trimming removed 0 bases from V and 2 bases from J, with 10 bases in between. CDR1 and CDR2 (germline): ENHRY, SYGVKD. This CDR3 region has 15 residues. The DNA of the CDR3 is TGTGCCATCAGTGAGTCAGGGCAGGGAAACACTGAAGCTTTCTTT. It translates to CAISESGQGNTEAFF.

In this sample, this clonotype turned up many times. The rearrangement uses TRBV5-1 and TRBJ1-2; 7 bases agree with TRBD1. V lost 0 bases and J lost 0; bases outside the gene matches: 5. Per the germline V gene, CDR1 is SGHRS and CDR2 is YFSETQ. This CDR3 contains 16 residues. The CDR3 nucleotides are TGCGCCAGCAGCTTGGAGGGGGCGAGGTCTAACTATGGCTACACCTTC. Translating gives CASSLEGARSNYGYTF.

This clonotype appeared many times. V and J are TRBV5-8 and TRBJ1-1, with D unclear. The germline V gene has CDR1 SGHTS and CDR2 YDEGEE. The CDR3 sequence is 15 residues long. The V and J ends lost 0 bases and 0 bases respectively, with 9 bases between them. CDR3 bases: TGTGCCAGCAGCTTGGTGCGAGGCCTGAACACTGAAGCTTTCTTT. Its protein is CASSLVRGLNTEAFF.

The gene calls are TRBV6-1 and TRBJ2-6; D unclear. The V gene lost 4 bases and the J gene lost 0 bases, with 10 bases spanning the gap. In germline, CDR1 is MNHNS, CDR2 SASEGT. The CDR3 extends over 16 amino acids. CDR3 DNA sequence: TGTGCCAGCAGTGCGGGCAGTACCTCTGGGGCCAACGTCCTGACTTTC. Encoded protein: CASSAGSTSGANVLTF.

This clonotype was found a few times. J is TRBJ2-1 and V is TRBV28, with TRBD1 matching 7 bases. The CDR3 is 17 amino acids. Looked up from germline, CDR1 is MDHEN and CDR2 is SYDVKM. With V trimmed by 5 bases and J by 8 bases, 18 bases remained unmatched. CDR3 in amino acids: CASSLQDVGGLLDEQFF. CDR3 sequence (DNA): TGTGCCAGCAGTCTCCAGGATGTAGGGGGCCTGTTGGATGAGCAGTTCTTC.

This clonotype occurred a few times. The chain has TRBV4-3 and TRBJ2-5; 7 bases line up with TRBD1. Germline trimming cut 3 bases from V and 4 bases from J; bases unmatched to any gene: 8. The CDR3 is 15 amino acids. Germline loops: CDR1 LGHNA, CDR2 YSLEER. This CDR3 is CASSQLTGMVETQYF. CDR3 nucleotide sequence: TGCGCCAGCAGCCAGTTGACAGGGATGGTAGAGACCCAGTACTTC.

This clonotype was seen many times. The V call is TRBV7-2, the J call TRBJ1-1, with TRBD1 matching 7 bases. Germline CDR1 SGHTA, CDR2 FQGNSA. V gave up 7 bases and J gave up 9 bases; unmatched junction bases: 8. The CDR3 contains 12 residues. The CDR3 protein is CASILGQEKAFF. The CDR3 nucleotides read TGTGCCAGCATTTTAGGACAGGAGAAAGCTTTCTTT. Full variable domain (outside the CDR3, taken from reference TRBV7-2 and TRBJ1-1): GAGVSQSPSNKVTEKGKDVELRCDPISGHTALYWYRQSLGQGLEFLIYFQGNSAPDKSGLPSDRFSAERTGGSVSTLTIQRTQQEDSAVYLCASILGQEKAFFGQGTRLTVV.

This clonotype was found a few times. The V gene is TRBV2, the J gene TRBJ1-5; the D is unclear. The CDR3 spans 13 residues. The ends were cut back, 6 bases at V and 4 bases at J, with 10 bases in the middle. Germline lookup yields CDR1 SNHLY and CDR2 FYNNEI. The CDR3 region is CASSDSANQPQHF. The DNA of the CDR3 is TGTGCCAGCAGCGACTCCGCAAATCAGCCCCAGCATTTT.

CDR3 sequence reads: CASSLAQGWDTQYF. The CDR3 bases are TGTGCCAGCAGTTTAGCACAGGGATGGGATACGCAGTATTTT. J is TRBJ2-3 and V is TRBV12-3 or TRBV12-4, with TRBD1 as a possible D gene (6 bases). V lost 0 bases, J lost 6 bases, and 10 bases lay in between. The CDR3 is 14 residues long.

This clonotype turned up a few times. V and J are TRBV20-1 and TRBJ2-7; D is undetermined. The CDR3 extends over 14 amino acids. V dropped 0 bases and J dropped 2 bases, with 11 bases sitting between them. The V gene's germline CDR1 is DFQATT and CDR2 SNEGSKA (reference sequence). The CDR3 sequence is CSARDIRPPYEQYF. CDR3 DNA: TGCAGTGCTAGAGATATTCGGCCCCCCTACGAGCAGTACTTC.